This TCR beta chain stems from a study of blood T cell repertoires in COVID-19. At the level of the study: Samples of COVID-19 (acute and convalescent) were obtained from the United States, Italy and Spain. PBMCs, B-cell-depleted T cells, or T cells were the source of the cDNA or gDNA that made up the material.

Sequenced by immunoSEQ multiplex PCR; TCRdb stores in-frame clones only, minus some. The table records some 190,000 clones, approximately 90% of them present only once. This clone was found once. The CDR3 sequence is 15 residues long. V was clipped by 3 bases and J by 8 bases, with 16 bases between them. Germline lookup yields CDR1 KGHSH and CDR2 LQKENI. Sequences were obtained from peripheral blood. The sequence was obtained from a human donor in a cohort sampled during active COVID-19. This chain links TRBV18 with TRBJ1-4, with D unclear. The CDR3 sequence: CASSPSGHVKEKLFF. CDR3 DNA: TGTGCCAGCTCACCGTCAGGCCACGTTAAGGAAAAACTGTTTTTT.